This TCR beta chain is drawn from a study of OX40 agonist ivuxolimab in advanced cancers. Study at large: The study gave patients intravenous ivuxolimab at 0.01 to 10 mg/kg every 2 weeks. A diagnosis of hepatocellular carcinoma, melanoma, renal cell or head and neck cancer was present in dose-escalation patients.

The investigators sampled blood at baseline, at cycle 4 day 1, and at cycle 7 day 1. Clones were sequenced by immunoSEQ multiplex PCR, and TCRdb holds only the in-frame ones, with some missing. Among roughly 70,000 clones, around 84% were seen once, and the ten largest hold 5.5% to 8.5%. Germline CDR1 reads LGHNT; CDR2 reads FRNRAP. The CDR3 length is 19 residues. With 1 base clipped from V and 3 bases from J, the junction kept 13 bases outside the gene matches. The source of this sequence is an adult with an advanced solid tumor such as melanoma, head and neck, liver or kidney cancer. Specimen: CD4+ or CD8+ T cells sorted from blood, collected in a trial of the OX40 agonist ivuxolimab. The V call is TRBV12-5, the J call TRBJ2-1; 9 nucleotides align to TRBD1. The CDR3 is CASGLALTGGVPIYNEQFF. CDR3 DNA: TGTGCTAGTGGTTTGGCCTTGACAGGGGGTGTCCCAATCTACAATGAGCAGTTCTTC.